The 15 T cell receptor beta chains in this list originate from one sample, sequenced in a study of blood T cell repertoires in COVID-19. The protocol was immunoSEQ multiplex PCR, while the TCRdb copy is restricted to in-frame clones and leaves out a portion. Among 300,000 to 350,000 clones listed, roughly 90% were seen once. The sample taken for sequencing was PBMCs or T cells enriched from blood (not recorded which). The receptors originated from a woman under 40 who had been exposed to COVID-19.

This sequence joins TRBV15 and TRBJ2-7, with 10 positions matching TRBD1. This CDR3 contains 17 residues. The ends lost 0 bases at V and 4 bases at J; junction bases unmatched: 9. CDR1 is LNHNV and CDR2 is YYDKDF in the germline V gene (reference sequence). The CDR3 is CATSRDSGQGGFYEQYF. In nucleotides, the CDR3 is TGTGCCACCAGCAGAGATTCCGGACAGGGGGGCTTTTACGAGCAGTACTTC.

CDR3 loop: CASSLAGEPLTGELFF. CDR3 DNA: TGCGCCAGCAGCTTGGCCGGGGAACCGTTGACCGGGGAGCTGTTTTTT. The chain is built from TRBV5-1 and TRBJ2-2, with D maybe TRBD2 (5 bases). The CDR3 runs to 16 residues. CDR1 SGHRS and CDR2 YFSETQ come from the germline V gene. Trimming pared 0 bases from V and 5 bases from J, leaving 14 bases between.

The CDR3 protein is CASSAGTISNYGYTF. The CDR3 DNA reads TGTGCCAGTAGTGCCGGGACAATCTCTAACTATGGCTACACCTTC. The J gene is TRBJ1-2, the V gene TRBV19; tentatively, D is TRBD1 (6 bases). The CDR3 totals 15 residues. The ends were cut back, 5 bases at V and 0 bases at J, with 13 bases in the middle. Germline loops: CDR1 LNHDA, CDR2 SQIVND (reference sequence).

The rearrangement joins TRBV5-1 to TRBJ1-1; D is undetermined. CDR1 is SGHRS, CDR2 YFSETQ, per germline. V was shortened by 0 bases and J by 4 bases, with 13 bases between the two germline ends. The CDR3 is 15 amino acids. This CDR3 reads CASSLETRKGTEAFF. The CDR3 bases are TGCGCCAGCAGCTTGGAGACGAGGAAAGGCACTGAAGCTTTCTTT.

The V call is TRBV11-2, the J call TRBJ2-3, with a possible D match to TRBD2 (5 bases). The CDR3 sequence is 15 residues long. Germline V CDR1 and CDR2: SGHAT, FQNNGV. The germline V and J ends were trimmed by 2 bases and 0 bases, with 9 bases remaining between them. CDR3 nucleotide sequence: TGTGCCAGCAGCTTAATTAGCGATAGCACAGATACGCAGTATTTT. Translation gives CASSLISDSTDTQYF. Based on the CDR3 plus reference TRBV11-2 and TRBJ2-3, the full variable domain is EAGVAQSPRYKIIEKRQSVAFWCNPISGHATLYWYQQILGQGPKLLIQFQNNGVVDDSQLPKDRFSAERLKGVDSTLKIQPAKLEDSAVYLCASSLISDSTDTQYFGPGTRLTVL.

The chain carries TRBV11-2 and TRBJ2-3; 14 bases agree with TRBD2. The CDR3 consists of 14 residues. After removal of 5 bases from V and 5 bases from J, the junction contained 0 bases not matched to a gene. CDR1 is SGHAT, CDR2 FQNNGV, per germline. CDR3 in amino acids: CASSGLAGGDTQYF. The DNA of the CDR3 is TGTGCCAGCAGCGGACTAGCGGGAGGAGATACGCAGTATTTT.

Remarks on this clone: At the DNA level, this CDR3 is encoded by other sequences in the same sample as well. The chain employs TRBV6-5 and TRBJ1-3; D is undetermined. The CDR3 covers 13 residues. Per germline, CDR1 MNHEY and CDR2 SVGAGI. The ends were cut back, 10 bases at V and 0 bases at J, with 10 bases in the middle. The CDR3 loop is CATREGSGNTIYF. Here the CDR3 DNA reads TGTGCCACCCGAGAGGGCTCTGGAAACACCATATATTTT.

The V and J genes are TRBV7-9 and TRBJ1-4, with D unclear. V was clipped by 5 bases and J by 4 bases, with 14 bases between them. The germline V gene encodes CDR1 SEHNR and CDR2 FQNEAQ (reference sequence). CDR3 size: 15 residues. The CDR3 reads CASSAEGGYNEKLFF. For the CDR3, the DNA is TGTGCCAGCAGCGCCGAAGGAGGGTATAATGAAAAACTGTTTTTT.

The CDR3 nucleotides read TGTGCCAGTCGGACAGGGGCTAATCAGCCCCAGCATTTT. Protein sequence: CASRTGANQPQHF. V gene TRBV10-3 combines with J gene TRBJ1-5; the match to TRBD1 covers 9 bases. The CDR3 has 13 residues. The ends lost 10 bases at V and 4 bases at J; junction bases unmatched: 5. Germline-derived CDR1 and CDR2 are ENHRY and SYGVKD.

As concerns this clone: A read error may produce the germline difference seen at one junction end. This chain's CDR3 is CASSLDRASSLF. In DNA form, the CDR3 reads TGTGCCAGCAGCCTGGACAGGGCCTCCTCCCTTTTC. This chain joins TRBV7-9 and TRBJ1-2; 8 nucleotides line up with TRBD1. The CDR3 length is 12 residues. Germline V gives CDR1 SEHNR, CDR2 FQNEAQ (reference sequence).

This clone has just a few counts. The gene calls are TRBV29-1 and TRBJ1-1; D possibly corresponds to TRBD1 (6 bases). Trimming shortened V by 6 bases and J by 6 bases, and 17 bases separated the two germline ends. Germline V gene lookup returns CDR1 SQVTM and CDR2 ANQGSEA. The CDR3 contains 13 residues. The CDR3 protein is CSVSTGPHAEAFF. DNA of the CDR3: TGCAGCGTCTCGACAGGCCCGCACGCTGAAGCTTTCTTT.

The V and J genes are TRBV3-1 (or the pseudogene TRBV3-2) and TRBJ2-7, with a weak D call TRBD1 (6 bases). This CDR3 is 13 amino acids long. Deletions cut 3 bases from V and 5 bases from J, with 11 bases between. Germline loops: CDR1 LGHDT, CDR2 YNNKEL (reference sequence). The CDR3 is CASSQQGIHEQYF. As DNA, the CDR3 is TGTGCCAGCAGCCAGCAGGGGATCCACGAGCAGTACTTC.

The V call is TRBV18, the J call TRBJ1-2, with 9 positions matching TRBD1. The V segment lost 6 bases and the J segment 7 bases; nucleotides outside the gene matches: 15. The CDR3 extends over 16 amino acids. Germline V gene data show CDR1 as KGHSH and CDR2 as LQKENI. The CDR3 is CASSPGTGRTGPGYTF. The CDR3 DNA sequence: TGTGCCAGCTCCCCCGGGACAGGGCGCACCGGCCCTGGCTACACCTTC.

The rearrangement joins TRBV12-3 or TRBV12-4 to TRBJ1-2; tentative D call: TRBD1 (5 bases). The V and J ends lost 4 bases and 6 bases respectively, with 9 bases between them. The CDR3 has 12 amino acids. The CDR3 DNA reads TGTGCCAGCAGTTCGACAGTGGATGGCTACACCTTC. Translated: CASSSTVDGYTF.

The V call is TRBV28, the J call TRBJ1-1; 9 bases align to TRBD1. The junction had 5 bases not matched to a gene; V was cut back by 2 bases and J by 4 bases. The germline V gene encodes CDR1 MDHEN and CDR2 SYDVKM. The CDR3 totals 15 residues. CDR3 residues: CASSLQTGGGTEAFF. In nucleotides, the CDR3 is TGTGCCAGCAGTTTACAGACAGGGGGAGGCACTGAAGCTTTCTTT.